Presented here are 19 T cell receptor beta chains from one specimen sequenced in a study of T cell responses to AZD1222 COVID-19 vaccine. Sequenced by immunoSEQ multiplex PCR; TCRdb stores in-frame clones only, minus some. The sample has about 270,000 clones; roughly 93% are singletons. Here the sequenced sample was peripheral blood, taken 28 days after the second AZD1222 dose. The receptor set was obtained from an adult who received the AZD1222 COVID-19 vaccine.

The chain couples TRBV5-1 to TRBJ2-1; 13 bases are a match to TRBD2. In germline, CDR1 is SGHRS, CDR2 YFSETQ. The CDR3 loop spans 17 amino acids. V lost 4 bases and J lost 6; bases outside the gene matches: 10. CDR3 in amino acids: CASSPEGGLAGVNEQFF. The CDR3 coding sequence is TGCGCCAGCAGCCCGGAGGGCGGACTAGCGGGAGTCAATGAGCAGTTCTTC.

The rearrangement links TRBV9 to TRBJ2-2, with 8 bases matching TRBD2. The CDR3 extends over 16 amino acids. Germline V gene lookup returns CDR1 SGDLS and CDR2 YYNGEE. After removal of 0 bases from V and 3 bases from J, the junction contained 4 bases not matched to a gene. CDR3 in amino acids: CASSVDGRADTGELFF. As DNA, the CDR3 is TGTGCCAGCAGCGTAGACGGGAGGGCCGACACCGGGGAGCTGTTTTTT.

The chain uses TRBV10-3 and TRBJ1-2, with TRBD1 as a possible D gene (6 bases). Germline values: CDR1 ENHRY, CDR2 SYGVKD. This CDR3 has 14 amino acids. V lost 3 bases, J lost 7 bases, and 15 bases lay in between. Written as DNA, the CDR3 is TGTGCCATCAGTGAAGGGCTCGCACAGGGTGGCTACACCTTC. Its translation: CAISEGLAQGGYTF.

V is TRBV18 and J is TRBJ1-5, with D possibly being TRBD1 (6 bases). Germline V gene lookup returns CDR1 KGHSH and CDR2 LQKENI. V lost 4 bases and J 5 bases, leaving 15 bases between the germline ends. The CDR3 is 15 residues long. Here the CDR3 reads CASSLLGTPDQPQHF. The CDR3 bases are TGTGCCAGCTCACTCCTAGGGACACCGGATCAGCCCCAGCATTTT. Full variable domain (missing parts from reference TRBV18 and TRBJ1-5): NAGVMQNPRHLVRRRGQEARLRCSPMKGHSHVYWYRQLPEEGLKFMVYLQKENIIDESGMPKERFSAEFPKEGPSILRIQQVVRGDSAAYFCASSLLGTPDQPQHFGDGTRLSIL.

This clone was counted only a few times. Written as DNA, the CDR3 is TGTGCCATCAGTGAAAGGGAGGACATTTTTGGTCCCCGTGCTGGCTACACCTTC. As protein: CAISEREDIFGPRAGYTF. The rearrangement uses TRBV10-3 and TRBJ1-2; possibly TRBD1 for D (5 bases). The V gene's germline CDR1 is ENHRY and CDR2 SYGVKD. This CDR3 contains 18 residues. Trimming took 3 bases from V and 7 from J, leaving 27 bases between them.

The chain couples TRBV7-3 to TRBJ2-1, with D tentatively TRBD1 or TRBD2 (6 bases each). CDR1 SGHTA and CDR2 FQGTGA come from the germline V gene. With 5 bases removed from V and 7 bases from J, the gap between germline ends came to 15 bases. The CDR3 has 14 residues. In DNA, the CDR3 is TGTGCCAGCAGCCTAAAAGGGGGACTGAATGAGCAGTTCTTC. This translates into CASSLKGGLNEQFF.

The chain couples TRBV29-1 to TRBJ1-1; perhaps TRBD1 as D (5 bases). The CDR3 spans 14 residues. Germline CDR1 is SQVTM and CDR2 is ANQGSEA. The V gene lost 5 bases and the J gene lost 7 bases, with 20 bases spanning the gap. This chain's CDR3 is CSVSKGAGKGEAFF. CDR3 nucleotides: TGCAGCGTTTCCAAAGGGGCAGGGAAGGGTGAAGCTTTCTTT.

This chain joins TRBV18 and TRBJ1-4, with a tentative D call TRBD1 (6 bases). Germline V lookup: CDR1 KGHSH, CDR2 LQKENI. The CDR3 consists of 14 residues. V lost 3 bases and J lost 6, with 11 bases in between. CDR3 DNA: TGTGCCAGCTCACCGGACAGCTGGGATGAAAAACTGTTTTTT. Amino acid sequence: CASSPDSWDEKLFF.

The V and J genes are TRBV5-5 and TRBJ2-1; D is ambiguous. V gave up 4 bases and J gave up 0 bases, with 11 bases separating them. The CDR3 consists of 15 residues. Germline assignment: CDR1 SGHKS and CDR2 YYEKEE (reference sequence). The CDR3 here is CASSGAVSSYNEQFF. The CDR3 DNA follows: TGTGCCAGCAGCGGAGCCGTTAGCTCCTACAATGAGCAGTTCTTC.

This clone appeared once. The gene calls are TRBV2 and TRBJ1-6, with TRBD1 matching 9 bases. Trimming removed 5 bases from V and 7 bases from J; junction bases left unmatched: 6. The CDR3 is made up of 15 amino acids. CDR1 is SNHLY and CDR2 is FYNNEI in the germline V gene. As DNA, the CDR3 is TGTGCCAGCAGTCGGGACAGGGTTGGGAATTCACCCCTCCACTTT. This encodes CASSRDRVGNSPLHF.

The V call is TRBV6-1, the J call TRBJ2-1; D is perhaps TRBD1 (5 bases). Trimming stripped 2 bases from V and 8 bases from J, with 13 bases between. Germline assignment: CDR1 MNHNS and CDR2 SASEGT. This CDR3 has 14 residues. In DNA form, the CDR3 reads TGTGCCAGCAGTGAATGGGGCGGTAGGGATGAGCAGTTCTTC. Its protein is CASSEWGGRDEQFF.

The chain employs TRBV18 and TRBJ1-4; 7 bases align to TRBD1. CDR3 length equals 15 residues. Germline loops: CDR1 KGHSH, CDR2 LQKENI. Trimming removed 5 bases from V and 10 bases from J; junction bases left unmatched: 13. The CDR3 here is CASSFRGAWWGKLFF. In DNA, the CDR3 is TGTGCCAGCTCATTCAGGGGGGCGTGGTGGGGAAAACTGTTTTTT.

The chain links TRBV6-8 to TRBJ2-7; no definite D call. V was cut by 8 bases and J by 3 bases, with 11 bases left in between. Germline CDR1 reads MNHGY; CDR2 reads SAAAGT. CDR3 length: 12 amino acids. The chain's CDR3 is CASPPPGYEQYF. CDR3 DNA: TGTGCCAGCCCCCCGCCGGGCTACGAGCAGTACTTC.

This chain connects TRBV27 to TRBJ1-5; D is undetermined. The length of the CDR3 is 16 residues. Germline assignment: CDR1 MNHEY and CDR2 SMNVEV (reference sequence). The V end was cut by 4 bases, the J end by 2 bases, with 15 bases between. CDR3 loop: CASSSSSSGGNQPQHF. CDR3 DNA: TGTGCCAGCAGTTCTAGCAGCTCAGGAGGCAATCAGCCCCAGCATTTT.

With regard to this clone: The identical CDR3 is also encoded by other nucleotide sequences in the sample. The chain employs TRBV18 and TRBJ1-2; maybe TRBD1 (5 bases). Trimming removed 6 bases at V and 2 bases at J, with 13 bases between. CDR3 size: 14 residues. Germline V lookup: CDR1 KGHSH, CDR2 LQKENI. Here the CDR3 reads CASSPAGGNYGYTF. In DNA form, the CDR3 reads TGTGCCAGCTCGCCTGCGGGGGGGAACTATGGCTACACCTTC.

The V call is TRBV6-6, the J call TRBJ2-7; D gene uncertain. Germline V CDR1 and CDR2: MNHNY, SVGAGI (reference sequence). Trimming took off 5 bases at V and 1 base at J, with 15 bases between the two ends. The CDR3 spans 15 residues. The CDR3 nucleotides are TGTGCCAGCAGTACTTTTAGACTGGAGTCCTACGAGCAGTACTTC. Translation gives CASSTFRLESYEQYF.

The V call is TRBV19, the J call TRBJ2-7, with 7 positions matching TRBD1. Germline assignment: CDR1 LNHDA and CDR2 SQIVND (reference sequence). The V and J ends lost 6 bases and 7 bases, in that order; junction bases with no gene match: 9. This CDR3 region has 13 residues. The chain's CDR3 is CASSSLTGREQYF. The CDR3 nucleotides are TGTGCCAGTAGCTCCTTGACAGGGCGGGAGCAGTACTTC.

The chain recombines TRBV7-2 with TRBJ2-6; D might be TRBD1 (5 bases). Germline values: CDR1 SGHTA, CDR2 FQGNSA. This CDR3 contains 16 residues. The V gene lost 1 base and the J gene lost 3 bases, with 10 bases spanning the gap. CDR3 in amino acids: CASSLGQGGGANVLTF. CDR3 nucleotides: TGTGCCAGCAGCTTAGGGCAGGGTGGTGGGGCCAACGTCCTGACTTTC.

The chain carries TRBV7-9 and TRBJ2-6; D not certain. The CDR3 has 17 residues. Germline V lookup: CDR1 SEHNR, CDR2 FQNEAQ (reference sequence). V lost 7 bases to trimming and J lost 0 bases, with 16 bases between them. CDR3 sequence: CASTRDAIFSGANVLTF. As DNA, the CDR3 is TGTGCCAGCACGAGAGACGCCATCTTCTCTGGGGCCAACGTCCTGACTTTC.